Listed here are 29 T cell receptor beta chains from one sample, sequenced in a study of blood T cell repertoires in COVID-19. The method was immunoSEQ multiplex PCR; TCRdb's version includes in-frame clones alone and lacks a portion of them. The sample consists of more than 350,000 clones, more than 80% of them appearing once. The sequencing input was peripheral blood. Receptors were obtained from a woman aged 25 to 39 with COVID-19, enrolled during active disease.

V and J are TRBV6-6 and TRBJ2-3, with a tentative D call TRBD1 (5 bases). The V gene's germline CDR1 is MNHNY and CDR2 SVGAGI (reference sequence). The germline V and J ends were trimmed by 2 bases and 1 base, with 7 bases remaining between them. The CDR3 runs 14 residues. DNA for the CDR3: TGTGCCAGCAGTTACAGGGGTGGCACAGATACGCAGTATTTT. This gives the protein CASSYRGGTDTQYF.

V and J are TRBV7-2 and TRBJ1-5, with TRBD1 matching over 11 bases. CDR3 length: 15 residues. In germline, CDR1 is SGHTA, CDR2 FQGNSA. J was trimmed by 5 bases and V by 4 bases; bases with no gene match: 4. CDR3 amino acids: CASSWGQGVYQPQHF. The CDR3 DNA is TGTGCCAGCAGCTGGGGACAGGGGGTCTATCAGCCCCAGCATTTT.

The CDR3: CASSFGGVSAEAFF. The CDR3 DNA reads as TGCGCCAGCAGCTTTGGGGGCGTGTCAGCTGAAGCTTTCTTT. The V call is TRBV5-1, the J call TRBJ1-1; tentative D call: TRBD1 (6 bases). V was pared by 2 bases and J by 6 bases, with 14 bases between. CDR3 size: 14 residues. Germline CDR1 reads SGHRS; CDR2 reads YFSETQ.

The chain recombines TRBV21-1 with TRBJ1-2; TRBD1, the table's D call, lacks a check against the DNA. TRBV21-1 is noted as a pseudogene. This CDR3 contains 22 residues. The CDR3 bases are TGTGCCAGCAGCAAATTCTCCCTGCGGCCGGGACAGGGTACCCTTCCCACCTATGGCTACACCTTC. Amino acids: CASSKFSLRPGQGTLPTYGYTF.

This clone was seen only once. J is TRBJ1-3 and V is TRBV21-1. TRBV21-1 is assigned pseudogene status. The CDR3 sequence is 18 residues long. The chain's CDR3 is CASSKEGGSALGGNTIYF. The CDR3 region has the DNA TGTGCCAGCAGCAAAGAGGGAGGATCTGCCCTGGGTGGAAACACCATATATTTT.

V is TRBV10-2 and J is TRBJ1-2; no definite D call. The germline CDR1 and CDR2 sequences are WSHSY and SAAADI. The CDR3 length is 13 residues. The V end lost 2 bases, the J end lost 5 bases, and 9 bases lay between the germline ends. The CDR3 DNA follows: TGCGCCAGCAGTGAGGGGCGCTTATATGGCTACACCTTC. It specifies CASSEGRLYGYTF.

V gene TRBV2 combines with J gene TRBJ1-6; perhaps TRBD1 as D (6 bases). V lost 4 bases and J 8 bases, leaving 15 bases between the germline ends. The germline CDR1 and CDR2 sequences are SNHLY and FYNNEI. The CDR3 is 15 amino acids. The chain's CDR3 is CASSGDRLLDSPLHF. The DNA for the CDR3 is TGTGCCAGCAGTGGCGACAGGCTGTTGGATTCACCCCTCCACTTT.

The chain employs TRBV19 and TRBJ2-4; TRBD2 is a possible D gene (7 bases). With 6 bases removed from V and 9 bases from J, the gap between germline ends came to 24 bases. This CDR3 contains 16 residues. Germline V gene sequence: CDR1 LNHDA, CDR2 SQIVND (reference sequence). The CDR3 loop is CASRSQGGARSAIQYF. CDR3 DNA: TGTGCCAGTAGGTCTCAAGGGGGGGCCCGCTCGGCCATTCAGTACTTC.

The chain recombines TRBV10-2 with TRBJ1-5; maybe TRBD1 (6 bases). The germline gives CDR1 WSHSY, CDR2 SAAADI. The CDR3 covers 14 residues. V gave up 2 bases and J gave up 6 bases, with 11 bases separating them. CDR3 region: CASSEAGDIQPQHF. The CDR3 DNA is TGCGCCAGCAGTGAGGCAGGGGATATTCAGCCCCAGCATTTT.

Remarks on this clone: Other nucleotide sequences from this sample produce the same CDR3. The CDR3 loop is CASSMGQGYNEQFF. CDR3 nucleotides: TGTGCCAGTAGTATGGGGCAGGGTTACAATGAGCAGTTCTTC. This chain uses TRBV19 with TRBJ2-1, with a possible D match to TRBD1 (5 bases). The CDR3 covers 14 residues. Trimming took 3 bases from V and 4 from J, leaving 10 bases between them. CDR1 is LNHDA, CDR2 SQIVND, per germline (reference sequence).

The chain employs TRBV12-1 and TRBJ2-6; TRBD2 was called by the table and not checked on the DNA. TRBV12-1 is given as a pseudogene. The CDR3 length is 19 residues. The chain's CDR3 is CASSLLLVKDSSGANVLTF. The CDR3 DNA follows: TGTGCCAGCAGCCTTCTACTTGTGAAAGATTCCTCTGGGGCCAACGTCCTGACTTTC.

CDR3 amino acids: CAIGDTRGRYEQYF. Written as DNA, the CDR3 is TGTGCCATCGGAGATACCAGGGGGAGATACGAGCAGTACTTC. The V and J genes are TRBV10-3 and TRBJ2-7; 7 bases are shared with TRBD1. The V gene end was trimmed by 8 bases and the J gene end by 4 bases; junction bases not matched to a gene: 11. Per germline, CDR1 ENHRY and CDR2 SYGVKD. The CDR3 is made up of 14 amino acids.

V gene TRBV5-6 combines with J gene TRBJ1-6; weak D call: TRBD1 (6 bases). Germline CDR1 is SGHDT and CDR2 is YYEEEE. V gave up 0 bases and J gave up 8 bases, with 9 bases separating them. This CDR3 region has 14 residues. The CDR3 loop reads CASSLGRGYSPLHF. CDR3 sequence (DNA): TGTGCCAGCAGCTTGGGCAGGGGCTATTCACCCCTCCACTTT.

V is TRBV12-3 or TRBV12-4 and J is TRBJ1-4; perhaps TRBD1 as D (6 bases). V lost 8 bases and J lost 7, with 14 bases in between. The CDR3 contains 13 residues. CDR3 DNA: TGTGCCAGCCAGGGGCAGGGGTTTGAAAAACTGTTTTTT. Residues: CASQGQGFEKLFF.

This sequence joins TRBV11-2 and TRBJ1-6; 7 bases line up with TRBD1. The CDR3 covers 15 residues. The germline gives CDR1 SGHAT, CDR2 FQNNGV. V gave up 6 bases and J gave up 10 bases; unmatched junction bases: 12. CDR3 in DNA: TGTGCCAGCAGTCCTCTGAGGGGGCTCGGATCACCCCTCCACTTT. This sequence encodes CASSPLRGLGSPLHF.

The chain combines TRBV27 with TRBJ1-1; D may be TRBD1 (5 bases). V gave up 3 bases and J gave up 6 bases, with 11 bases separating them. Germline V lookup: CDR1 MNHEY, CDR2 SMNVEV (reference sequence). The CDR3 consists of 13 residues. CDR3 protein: CASSFIQGSEAFF. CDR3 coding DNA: TGTGCCAGCAGTTTCATCCAGGGTTCTGAAGCTTTCTTT.

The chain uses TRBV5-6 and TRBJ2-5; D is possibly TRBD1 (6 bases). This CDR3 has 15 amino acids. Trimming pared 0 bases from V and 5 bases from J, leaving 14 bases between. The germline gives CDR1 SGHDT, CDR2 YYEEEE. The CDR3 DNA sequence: TGTGCCAGCAGCTTGGGGCTACAGGGTCGGGAGACCCAGTACTTC. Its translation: CASSLGLQGRETQYF. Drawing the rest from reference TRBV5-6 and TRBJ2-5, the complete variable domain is DAGVTQSPTHLIKTRGQQVTLRCSPKSGHDTVSWYQQALGQGPQFIFQYYEEEERQRGNFPDRFSGHQFPNYSSELNVNALLLGDSALYLCASSLGLQGRETQYFGPGTRLLVL.

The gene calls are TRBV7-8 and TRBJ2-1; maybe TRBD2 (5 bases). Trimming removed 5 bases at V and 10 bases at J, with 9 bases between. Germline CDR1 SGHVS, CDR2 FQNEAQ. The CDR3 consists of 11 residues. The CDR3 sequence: CASSPWEEQFF. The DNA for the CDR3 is TGTGCCAGCAGCCCCTGGGAGGAGCAGTTCTTC.

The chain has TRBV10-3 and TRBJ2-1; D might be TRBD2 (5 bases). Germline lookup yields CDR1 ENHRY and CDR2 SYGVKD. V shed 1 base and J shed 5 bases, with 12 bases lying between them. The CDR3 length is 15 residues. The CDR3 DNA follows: TGTGCCATCAGTGAGTTTAGCTGGGGAGACAATGAGCAGTTCTTC. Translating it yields CAISEFSWGDNEQFF.

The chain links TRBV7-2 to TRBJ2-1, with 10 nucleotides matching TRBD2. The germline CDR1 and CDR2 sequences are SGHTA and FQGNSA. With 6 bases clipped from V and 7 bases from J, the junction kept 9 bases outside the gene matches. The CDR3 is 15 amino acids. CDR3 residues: CASRSAGGTWNEQFF. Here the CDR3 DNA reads TGTGCCAGCAGATCAGCGGGGGGGACGTGGAATGAGCAGTTCTTC.

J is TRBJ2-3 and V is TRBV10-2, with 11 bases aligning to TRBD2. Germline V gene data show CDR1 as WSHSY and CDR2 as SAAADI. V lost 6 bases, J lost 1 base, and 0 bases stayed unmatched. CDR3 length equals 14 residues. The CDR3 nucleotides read TGCGCCAGCAGGGGACTAGCGGGCACAGATACGCAGTATTTT. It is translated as CASRGLAGTDTQYF.

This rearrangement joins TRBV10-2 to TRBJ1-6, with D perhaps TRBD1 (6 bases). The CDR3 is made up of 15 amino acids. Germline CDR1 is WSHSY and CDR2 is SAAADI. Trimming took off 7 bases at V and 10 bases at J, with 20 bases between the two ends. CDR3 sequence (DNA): TGCGCCAGCACCTCACGGGGGGCATTAGGGTCACCCCTCCACTTT. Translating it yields CASTSRGALGSPLHF.

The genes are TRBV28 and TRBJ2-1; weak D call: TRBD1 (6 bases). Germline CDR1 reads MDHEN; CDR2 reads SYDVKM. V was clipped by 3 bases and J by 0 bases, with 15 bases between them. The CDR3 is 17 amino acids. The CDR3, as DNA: TGTGCCAGCAGTTTCAACTGGGGGCTTAGCTCCTACAATGAGCAGTTCTTC. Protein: CASSFNWGLSSYNEQFF.

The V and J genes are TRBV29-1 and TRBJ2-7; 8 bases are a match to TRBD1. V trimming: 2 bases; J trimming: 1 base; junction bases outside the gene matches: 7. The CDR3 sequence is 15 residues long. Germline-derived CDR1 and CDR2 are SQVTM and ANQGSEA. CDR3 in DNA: TGCAGCGTTGAAACCGCCGACAGGGGATCCTACGAGCAGTACTTC. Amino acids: CSVETADRGSYEQYF.

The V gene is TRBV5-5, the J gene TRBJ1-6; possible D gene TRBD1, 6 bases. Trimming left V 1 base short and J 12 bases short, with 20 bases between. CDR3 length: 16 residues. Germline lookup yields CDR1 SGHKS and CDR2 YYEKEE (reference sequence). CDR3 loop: CASSLYAGAAQGPLHF. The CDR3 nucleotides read TGTGCCAGCAGCTTGTATGCGGGGGCCGCCCAGGGACCCCTCCACTTT.

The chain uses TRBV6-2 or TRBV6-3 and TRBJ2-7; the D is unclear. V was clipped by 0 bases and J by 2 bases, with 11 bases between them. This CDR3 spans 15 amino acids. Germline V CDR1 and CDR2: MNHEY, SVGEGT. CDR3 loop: CASSYSRLRTYEQYF. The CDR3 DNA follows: TGTGCCAGCAGTTACTCGAGGCTAAGGACCTACGAGCAGTACTTC.

The CDR3 spells CASSLVKWGQTEAFF. The CDR3 DNA sequence: TGTGCCAGCAGCTTAGTGAAATGGGGGCAGACTGAAGCTTTCTTT. The chain has TRBV11-2 and TRBJ1-1; possible D gene TRBD1, 6 bases. The CDR3 runs 15 residues. V gave up 1 base and J gave up 5 bases, with 14 bases separating them. The V gene's germline CDR1 is SGHAT and CDR2 FQNNGV.

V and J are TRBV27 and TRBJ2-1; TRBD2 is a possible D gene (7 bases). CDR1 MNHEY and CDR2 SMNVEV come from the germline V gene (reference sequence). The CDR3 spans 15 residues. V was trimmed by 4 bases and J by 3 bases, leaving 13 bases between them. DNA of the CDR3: TGTGCCAGCAGTTCCGGGGGGCCCTTCTACAATGAGCAGTTCTTC. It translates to CASSSGGPFYNEQFF.

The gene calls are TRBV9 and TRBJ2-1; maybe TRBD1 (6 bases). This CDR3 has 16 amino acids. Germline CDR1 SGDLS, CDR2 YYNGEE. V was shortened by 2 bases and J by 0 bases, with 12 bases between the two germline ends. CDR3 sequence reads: CASSVHTGRSYNEQFF. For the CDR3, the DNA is TGTGCCAGCAGCGTCCATACAGGGCGCTCCTACAATGAGCAGTTCTTC.